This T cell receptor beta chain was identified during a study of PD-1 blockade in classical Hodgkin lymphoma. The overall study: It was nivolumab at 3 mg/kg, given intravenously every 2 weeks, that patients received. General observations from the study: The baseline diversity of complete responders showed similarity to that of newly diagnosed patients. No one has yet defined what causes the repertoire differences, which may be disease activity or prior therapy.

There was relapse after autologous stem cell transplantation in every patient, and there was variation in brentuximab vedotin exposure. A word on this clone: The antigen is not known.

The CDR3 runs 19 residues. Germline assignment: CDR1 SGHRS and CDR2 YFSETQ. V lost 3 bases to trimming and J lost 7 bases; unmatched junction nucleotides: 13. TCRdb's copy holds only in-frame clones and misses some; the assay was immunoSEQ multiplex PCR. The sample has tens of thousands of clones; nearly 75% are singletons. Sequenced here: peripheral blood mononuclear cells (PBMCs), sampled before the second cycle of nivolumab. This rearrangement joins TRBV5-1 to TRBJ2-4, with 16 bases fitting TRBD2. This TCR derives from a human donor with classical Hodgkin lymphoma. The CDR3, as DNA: TGCGCCAGCAGCTCAAATCCGGGACTAGCGGGAGGGCCCTCGAACATTCAGTACTTC. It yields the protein CASSSNPGLAGGPSNIQYF. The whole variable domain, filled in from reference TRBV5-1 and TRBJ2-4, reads KAGVTQTPRYLIKTRGQQVTLSCSPISGHRSVSWYQQTPGQGLQFLFEYFSETQRNKGNFPGRFSGRQFSNSRSEMNVSTLELGDSALYLCASSSNPGLAGGPSNIQYFGAGTRLSVL.